The entry below describes one T cell receptor beta chain. Its antigen remains unidentified. It has no much larger one-base neighbor in the sample; base qualities were not kept. This sample was included in a study of shared clonotypes between healthy human individuals (dated by TCRdb to 2018 to 2021). Study-wide context: The cohort comprised two women and a few men aged 18 to 49 years. Leukapheresis yielded between about 0.94 and 8.9 billion PBMCs per donor. For each donor, CD4 naive and CD4 memory were each run on three plates, CD8 naive on two plates, and CD8 memory on one plate. To estimate repertoire size and how much clonotypes are shared between individuals, the study performed deep sequencing of blood TCR repertoires from five healthy adults. To increase sequencing depth and limit assay-specific biases, TCR repertoire library preparation and sequencing were carried out by different laboratories using diverse techniques. What the authors observed across the whole study: Sampling was restricted to blood, and TCR repertoires in tissue are likely to differ from TCR repertoires in blood. Pairwise subsampling led to the expectation that sequencing depth would affect the degree of clonotype sharing among donors. Because the study included a small number of donors, the genetic and exposure-history diversity represented was limited. Roughly 5.2% of naive CD4, approximately 3.7% of naive CD8, 2.3% of memory CD4, and more than 0.35% of memory CD8 clonotypes were shared across several donors. Compared with non-shared clonotypes, clonotypes shared by all four sorted-subset donors had higher generation probabilities. Incomplete sequencing was indicated by rarefaction of sorted-subset datasets, despite the large sequencing depth. Estimated clonotype richness was generally larger for naive than for memory subsets.

Healthy HIV-negative adults with no recently reported acute infections or vaccinations were included as donors. Every donor was a Caucasian adult residing in Nashville, Tennessee, USA. Magnetic negative selection was used to enrich CD4+ T cells, after which naive cells were positively selected on CD45RA and the negative fraction became the memory subset. Blood was obtained by leukapheresis, after which PBMCs were separated by Ficoll-Histopaque density gradient centrifugation and cryopreserved in liquid nitrogen vapor phase. Purity and quantity of every magnetically sorted T cell population were checked by analytical flow cytometry. Each sorted fraction had its genomic DNA isolated and then quantified by UV absorbance on a Nanodrop 2000c. Trimming costs V 2 bases and J 0 bases, and their ends lie 12 bases apart. From the cysteine up to the phenylalanine, the CDR3 has a length of 16 residues. Only the CDR3 DNA is retained, 48 bases long and in frame from the first base. In the germline V gene (reference sequence), CDR1 corresponds to MNHEY and CDR2 to SMNVEV.

Using the deep immunoSEQ assay, multiplex PCR amplified TCR CDR3 regions from genomic DNA. For each cell subset, the extracted genomic DNA was distributed evenly across all wells of several immunoSEQ 96-well plates, and each plate served as one replicate. Each replicate PCR for sorted subsets received around 210 ng genomic DNA, equal to tens of thousands of T cell genomes. Purified libraries were quantified with a Qubit 3.0 fluorometer, sized on a Bioanalyzer 2100, and re-quantified with the KAPA Library Quantification kit. Each immunoSEQ 96-well plate was sequenced on its own single-read 150-cycle Illumina NextSeq 550 flow cell. As for the authors' bioinformatics: The immunoSEQ output contained only junctional sequences without quality scores, so filtering could not match that applied to full-length reads. Sequences were annotated with PyIR, a Python wrapper for IgBLAST v1.9, and V/J genes and CDR3 were assigned using IMGT germline references. Reads were removed for weak V/J assignments (E-value above 1e-6), missing CDR3, stop codons, out-of-frame junctions, or ambiguous translated residues. V3J clonotypes were defined as sequences sharing the same inferred V gene, J gene, and CDR3 amino acid sequence. Percentage overlap between repertoires was computed as shared unique clonotypes divided by the size of the smaller repertoire. Repertoire richness was assessed with RTK rarefaction, the Chao1 estimator, and Recon v2.1 estimates of unobserved clonotypes. Generation probabilities were computed with OLGA for all TCRbeta clonotypes obtained by the gDNA method from a few donors. TCRdb retrieved this table from immuneACCESS and kept in-frame rearrangements only. Not all clones are present; in checked studies, unresolved V genes account for under half, and no reason is known for the remainder. V, J and clone size reflect that table, while D and trimming were determined from the DNA. In all, the sample holds a few million clones, and 85% to 95% of those were seen once. The ten largest clonotypes hold 0.39% of the sample.

The sample was naive CD4+ T cells from PBMCs. Taken with the paper, the label for cell subset or site translates to: CD45RA+ positively selected. The chain links TRBV27 with TRBJ2-3, with no D gene named confidently. The source is a man aged 18 to 29 in good health. Some clones in this sample may be carry-over from other donors' samples. The DNA sequence is as follows: TGTGCCAGCAGTTTAGTTTTCCCCTCTAGCACAGATACGCAGTATTTT. This translates into CASSLVFPSSTDTQYF.